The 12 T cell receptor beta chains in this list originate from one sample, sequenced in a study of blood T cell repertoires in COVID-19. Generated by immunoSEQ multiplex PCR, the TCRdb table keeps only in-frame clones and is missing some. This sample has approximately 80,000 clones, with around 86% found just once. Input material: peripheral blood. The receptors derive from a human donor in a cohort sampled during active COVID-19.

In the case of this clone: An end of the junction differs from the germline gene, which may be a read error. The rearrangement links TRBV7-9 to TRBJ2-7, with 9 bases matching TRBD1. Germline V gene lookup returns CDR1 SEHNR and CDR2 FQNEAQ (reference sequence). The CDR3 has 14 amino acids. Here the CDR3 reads CASSVAGTGYEQYF. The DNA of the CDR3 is TGTGCCAGCAGCGTAGCCGGGACAGGGTACGAGCAGTACTTC. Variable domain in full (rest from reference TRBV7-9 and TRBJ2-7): DTGVSQNPRHKITKRGQNVTFRCDPISEHNRLYWYRQTLGQGPEFLTYFQNEAQLEKSRLLSDRFSAERPKGSFSTLEIQRTEQGDSAMYLCASSVAGTGYEQYFGPGTRLTVT.

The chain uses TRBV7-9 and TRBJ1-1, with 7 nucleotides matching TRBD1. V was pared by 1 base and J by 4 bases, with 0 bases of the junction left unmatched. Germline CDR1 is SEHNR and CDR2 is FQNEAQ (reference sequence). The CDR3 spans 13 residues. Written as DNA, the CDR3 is TGTGCCAGCAGCTTAGACAGGGGCACTGAAGCTTTCTTT. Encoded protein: CASSLDRGTEAFF. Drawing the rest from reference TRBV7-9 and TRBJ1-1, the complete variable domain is DTGVSQNPRHKITKRGQNVTFRCDPISEHNRLYWYRQTLGQGPEFLTYFQNEAQLEKSRLLSDRFSAERPKGSFSTLEIQRTEQGDSAMYLCASSLDRGTEAFFGQGTRLTVV.

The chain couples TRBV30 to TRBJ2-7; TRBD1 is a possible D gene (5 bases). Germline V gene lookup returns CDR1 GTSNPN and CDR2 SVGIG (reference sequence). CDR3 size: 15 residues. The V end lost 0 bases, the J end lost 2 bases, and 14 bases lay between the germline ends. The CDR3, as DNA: TGTGCCTGGAGTGTTGGCAGGGCCCCTCCCTACGAGCAGTACTTC. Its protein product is CAWSVGRAPPYEQYF. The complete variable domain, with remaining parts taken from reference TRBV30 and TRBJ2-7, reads SQTIHQWPATLVQPVGSPLSLECTVEGTSNPNLYWYRQAAGRGLQLLFYSVGIGQISSEVPQNLSASRPQDRQFILSSKKLLLSDSGFYLCAWSVGRAPPYEQYFGPGTRLTVT.

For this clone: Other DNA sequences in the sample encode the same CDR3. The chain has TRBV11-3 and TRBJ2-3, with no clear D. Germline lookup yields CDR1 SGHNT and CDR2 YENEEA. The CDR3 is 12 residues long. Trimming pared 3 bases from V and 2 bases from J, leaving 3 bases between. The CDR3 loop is CASSFHTDTQYF. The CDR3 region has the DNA TGTGCCAGCAGCTTTCACACAGATACGCAGTATTTT.

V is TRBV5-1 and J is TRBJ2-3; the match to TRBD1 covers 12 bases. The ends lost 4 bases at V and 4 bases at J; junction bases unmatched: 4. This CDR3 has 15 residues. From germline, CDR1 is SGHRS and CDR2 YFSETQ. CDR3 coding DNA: TGCGCCAGCAGCGCGGGGACAGGGGGCGCAGATACGCAGTATTTT. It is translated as CASSAGTGGADTQYF. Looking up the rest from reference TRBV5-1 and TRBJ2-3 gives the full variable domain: KAGVTQTPRYLIKTRGQQVTLSCSPISGHRSVSWYQQTPGQGLQFLFEYFSETQRNKGNFPGRFSGRQFSNSRSEMNVSTLELGDSALYLCASSAGTGGADTQYFGPGTRLTVL.

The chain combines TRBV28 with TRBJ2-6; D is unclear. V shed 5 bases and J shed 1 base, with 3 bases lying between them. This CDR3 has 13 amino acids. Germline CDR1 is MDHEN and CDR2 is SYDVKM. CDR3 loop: CASSPSGANVLTF. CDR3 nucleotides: TGTGCCAGCAGTCCGTCTGGGGCCAACGTCCTGACTTTC.

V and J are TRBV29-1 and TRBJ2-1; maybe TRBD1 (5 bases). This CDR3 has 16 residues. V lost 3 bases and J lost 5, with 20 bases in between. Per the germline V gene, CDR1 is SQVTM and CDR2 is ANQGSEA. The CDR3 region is CSVEFSRQGIDNEQFF. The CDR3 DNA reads TGCAGCGTTGAGTTCAGTCGGCAGGGTATCGACAATGAGCAGTTCTTC.

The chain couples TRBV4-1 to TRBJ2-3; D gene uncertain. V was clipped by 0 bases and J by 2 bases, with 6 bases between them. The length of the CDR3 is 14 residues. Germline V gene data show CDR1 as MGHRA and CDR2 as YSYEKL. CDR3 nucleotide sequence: TGCGCCAGCAGCCAAGAACATAACACAGATACGCAGTATTTT. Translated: CASSQEHNTDTQYF.

CDR3 residues: CAISVNSQETQYF. The DNA for the CDR3 is TGTGCCATCAGTGTGAACTCCCAAGAGACCCAGTACTTC. The chain carries TRBV10-3 and TRBJ2-5; D call uncertain. In germline, CDR1 is ENHRY, CDR2 SYGVKD. Trimming took 4 bases from V and 1 from J, leaving 7 bases between them. CDR3 length: 13 amino acids.

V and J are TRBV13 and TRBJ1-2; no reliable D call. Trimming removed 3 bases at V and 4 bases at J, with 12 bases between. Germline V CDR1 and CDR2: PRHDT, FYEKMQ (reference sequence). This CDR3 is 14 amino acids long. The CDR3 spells CASSLLGFSYGYTF. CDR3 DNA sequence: TGTGCCAGCAGCTTGCTCGGGTTTAGCTATGGCTACACCTTC. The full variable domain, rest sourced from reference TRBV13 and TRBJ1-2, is AAGVIQSPRHLIKEKRETATLKCYPIPRHDTVYWYQQGPGQDPQFLISFYEKMQSDKGSIPDRFSAQQFSDYHSELNMSSLELGDSALYFCASSLLGFSYGYTFGSGTRLTVV.

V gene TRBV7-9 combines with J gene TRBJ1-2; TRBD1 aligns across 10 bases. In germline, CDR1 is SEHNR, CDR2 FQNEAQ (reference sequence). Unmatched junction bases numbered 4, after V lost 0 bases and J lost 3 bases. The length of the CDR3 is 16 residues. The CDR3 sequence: CASSLAPTGGDYGYTF. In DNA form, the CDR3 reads TGTGCCAGCAGCTTAGCTCCGACAGGGGGCGACTATGGCTACACCTTC.

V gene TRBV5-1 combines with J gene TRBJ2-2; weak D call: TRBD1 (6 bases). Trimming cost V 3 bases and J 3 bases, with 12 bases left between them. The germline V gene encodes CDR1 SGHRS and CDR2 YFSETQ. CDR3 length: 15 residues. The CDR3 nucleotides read TGCGCCAGCAGCTCTCAAGGACAGTACACCGGGGAGCTGTTTTTT. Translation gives CASSSQGQYTGELFF.